Listed below are T cell receptor beta chains from one sample, sequenced in a study of blood T cells in healthy people across ages. TCRdb ran MiXCR on the 5' RACE reads and lists one entry per CDR3 protein. Of 600,000 to 900,000 distinct CDR3 sequences in the sample, roughly 24% were seen once. This sample was also put to use in a study of T cells of mothers and their children.

Sequenced material: blood. The receptors originated from a boy aged 5 to 17 in good health. Both conserved end residues are trimmed from each CDR3. The D gene is left open where the match is weak. Rows may omit the clone size; those that give it use once, few, many or a size class.

v_call	d_call	clone_size	j_call	cdr3_aa
TRBV5-5	TRBD2	few	TRBJ2-5	ASSRGLAVQGTQY
TRBV11-1	TRBD2	few	NA	ASSRGLAGGHSYEQY
TRBV7-8	TRBD1	NA	TRBJ2-2	ASSLAGQGTGELF
TRBV9	NA	few	TRBJ2-6	ASSNPGVGASGANVLT
TRBV12-3/TRBV12-4	NA	few	TRBJ2-7	ASSLGGRSYEQY
TRBV12-3/TRBV12-4	NA	NA	TRBJ1-2	ASRPQGAGGYT
TRBV12-3/TRBV12-4	TRBD1	NA	TRBJ1-5	ASSLGSGGGNQPQH
TRBV7-4	NA	NA	TRBJ2-3	ASSLLAGCTDTQY
TRBV4-2	NA	few	TRBJ2-4	ASSQEGYIQY
TRBV10-3	TRBD2	NA	TRBJ2-7	AISDRLAGAEQY
TRBV30	NA	NA	TRBJ1-4	AWREDEKLF
TRBV28	TRBD2	NA	TRBJ2-2	ASSFPTSGGNTGELF
TRBV20-1	NA	few	TRBJ1-2	SARGLREGYT
TRBV27	NA	NA	TRBJ2-1	ASSLGSWSGGYNEQF
TRBV12-3/TRBV12-4	NA	many	TRBJ1-1	ASSFGSNTEAF
TRBV10-3	NA	NA	TRBJ2-3	AISGELRDTQY
TRBV20-1	TRBD2	NA	TRBJ2-5	SAGTSGFQETQY
TRBV11-2	NA	NA	TRBJ2-2	ASSPLRSSDTGELF
TRBV24-1	TRBD1	NA	TRBJ2-5	ATSDLDRGQETQY